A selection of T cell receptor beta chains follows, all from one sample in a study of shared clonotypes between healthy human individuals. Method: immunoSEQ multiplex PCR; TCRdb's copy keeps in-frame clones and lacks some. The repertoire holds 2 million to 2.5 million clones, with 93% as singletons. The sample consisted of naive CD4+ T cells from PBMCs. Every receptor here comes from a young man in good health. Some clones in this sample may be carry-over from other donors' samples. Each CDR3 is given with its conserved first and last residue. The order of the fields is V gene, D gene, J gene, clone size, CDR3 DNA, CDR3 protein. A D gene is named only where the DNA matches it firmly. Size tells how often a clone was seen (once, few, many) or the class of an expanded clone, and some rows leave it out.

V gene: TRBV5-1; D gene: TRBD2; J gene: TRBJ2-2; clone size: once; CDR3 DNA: TGCGCCAGCAGCCTCGGACTGGCGGGAGTCCCCGGGGAGCTGTTTTTT; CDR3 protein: CASSLGLAGVPGELFF
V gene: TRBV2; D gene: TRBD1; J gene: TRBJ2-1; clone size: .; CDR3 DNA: TGTGCCAGCAGTTCACAGGGGTACAATGAGCAGTTCTTC; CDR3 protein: CASSSQGYNEQFF
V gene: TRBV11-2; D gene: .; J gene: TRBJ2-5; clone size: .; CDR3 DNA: TGTGCCAGCAGCTTAGGGCAGCCAGGAGGAGAGACCCAGTACTTC; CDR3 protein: CASSLGQPGGETQYF
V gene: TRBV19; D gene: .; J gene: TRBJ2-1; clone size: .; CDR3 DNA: TGTGCCAGTAGTACCATTCCCTACAATGAGCAGTTCTTC; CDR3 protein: CASSTIPYNEQFF
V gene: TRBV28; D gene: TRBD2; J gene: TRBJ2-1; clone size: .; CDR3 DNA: TGTGCCAGCAGTTCGTCCGGGACTAGCGGGAGGGGGTCCTACAATGAGCAGTTCTTC; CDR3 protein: CASSSSGTSGRGSYNEQFF
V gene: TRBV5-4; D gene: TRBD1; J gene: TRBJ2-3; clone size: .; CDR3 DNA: TGTGCCAGCAGCTTCCCGGGACAGGGCACAGATACGCAGTATTTT; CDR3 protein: CASSFPGQGTDTQYF
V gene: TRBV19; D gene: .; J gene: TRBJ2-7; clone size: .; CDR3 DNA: TGTGCCTCCTCACCTACAGGGAACTCCTACGAGCAGTACTTC; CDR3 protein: CASSPTGNSYEQYF
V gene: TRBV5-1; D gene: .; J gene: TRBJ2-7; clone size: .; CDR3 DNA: TGCGCCAGCAGCCCTACCGGGACCTCCGGCGGGCAGTACTTC; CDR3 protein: CASSPTGTSGGQYF
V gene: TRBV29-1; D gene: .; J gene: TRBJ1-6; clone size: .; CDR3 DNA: TGCAGCGTTAGACGGAGTTTGAGTACTAAAAGCTCCTATAATTCACCCCTCCACTTT; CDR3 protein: CSVRRSLSTKSSYNSPLHF
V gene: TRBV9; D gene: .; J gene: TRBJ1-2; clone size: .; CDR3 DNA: TGTGCCAGCAGCGTAGAGGAGGACAGAGGCGGCTACACCTTC; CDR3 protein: CASSVEEDRGGYTF
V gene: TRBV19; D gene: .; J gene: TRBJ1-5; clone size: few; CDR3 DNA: TGTGCCAGTAGTAAGGTTGGCAATCAGCCCCAGCATTTT; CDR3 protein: CASSKVGNQPQHF
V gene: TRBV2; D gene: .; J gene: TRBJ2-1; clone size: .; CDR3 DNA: TGTGCCAGCAGTAGGGGGATATACAATGAGCAGTTCTTC; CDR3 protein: CASSRGIYNEQFF
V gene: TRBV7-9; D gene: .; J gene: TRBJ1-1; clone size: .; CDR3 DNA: TGTGCCAGCAGCTCCGGGGGCCTCACTGAAGCTTTCTTT; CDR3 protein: CASSSGGLTEAFF
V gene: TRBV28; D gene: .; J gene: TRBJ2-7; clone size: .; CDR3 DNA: TGTGCCAGCAGTTTCCCCGGCAGGGGGGTCTCCTACGAGCAGTACTTC; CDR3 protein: CASSFPGRGVSYEQYF
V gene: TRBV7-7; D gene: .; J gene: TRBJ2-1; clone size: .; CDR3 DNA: TGTGCCAGCAGCTTAGGGGGCCTGGCTGACAATGAGCAGTTCTTC; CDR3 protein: CASSLGGLADNEQFF
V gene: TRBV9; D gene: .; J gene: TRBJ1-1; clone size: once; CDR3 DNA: TGTGCCAGCAGCCCACGGGCAGGGGTGGGTCCGAACACTGAAGCTTTCTTT; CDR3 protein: CASSPRAGVGPNTEAFF
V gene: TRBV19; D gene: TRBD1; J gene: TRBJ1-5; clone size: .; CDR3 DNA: TGTGCCAGTAGTCCACAGGGGTGGGATCAGCCCCAGCATTTT; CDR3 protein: CASSPQGWDQPQHF
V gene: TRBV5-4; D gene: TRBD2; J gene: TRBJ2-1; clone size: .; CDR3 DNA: TGTGCCAGCAGCTTGGCCCCAGGTGCTAGCGGCCTGTTCTTC; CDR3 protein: CASSLAPGASGLFF
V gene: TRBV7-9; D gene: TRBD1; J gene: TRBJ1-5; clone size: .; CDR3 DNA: TGTGCCAGCAGCTATGGGACAGTTTGGCCCCAGCATTTT; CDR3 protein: CASSYGTVWPQHF
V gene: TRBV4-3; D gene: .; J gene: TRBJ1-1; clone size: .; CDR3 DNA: TGCGCCAGCAGCCACGTTAATGAGTTTAGGAACACTGAAGCTTTCTTT; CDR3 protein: CASSHVNEFRNTEAFF
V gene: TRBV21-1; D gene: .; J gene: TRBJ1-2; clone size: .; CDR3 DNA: TGTGCCAGCAGCAATCCGGCACTTTCTTGGGGCTATGGCTACACCTTC; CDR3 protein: CASSNPALSWGYGYTF
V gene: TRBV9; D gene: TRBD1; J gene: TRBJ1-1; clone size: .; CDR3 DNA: TGTGCCAGCAGCGCGGACAGGCAGAACACTGAAGCTTTCTTT; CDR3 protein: CASSADRQNTEAFF
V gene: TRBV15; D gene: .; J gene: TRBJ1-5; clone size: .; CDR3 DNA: TGTGCCACCAGCAGAGAGGGGGAGGAGAATCAGCCCCAGCATTTT; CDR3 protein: CATSREGEENQPQHF
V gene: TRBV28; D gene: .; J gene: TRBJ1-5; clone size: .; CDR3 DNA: TGTGCCAGCAGAGTCGGGGGGGCGCTCCCCAATCAGCCCCAGCATTTT; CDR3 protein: CASRVGGALPNQPQHF
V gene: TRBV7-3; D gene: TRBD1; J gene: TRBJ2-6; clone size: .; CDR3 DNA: TGTGCCAGCAGCGGTGGGACAGGGACCTCTGGGGCCAACGTCCTGACTTTC; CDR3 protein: CASSGGTGTSGANVLTF
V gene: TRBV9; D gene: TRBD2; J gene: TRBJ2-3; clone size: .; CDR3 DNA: TGTGCCAGCAGCGCCGGGACTAGCGGGAGGTTCACCACAGATACGCAGTATTTT; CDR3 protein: CASSAGTSGRFTTDTQYF
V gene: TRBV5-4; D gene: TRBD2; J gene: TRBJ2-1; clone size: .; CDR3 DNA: TGTGCCAGCAGCTTGGCGGGAGGGGGCAATGAGCAGTTCTTC; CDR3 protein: CASSLAGGGNEQFF
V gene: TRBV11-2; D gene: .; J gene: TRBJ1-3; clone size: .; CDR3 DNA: TGTGCCAGCAGCTTACGGGTCGCAGACTCTGGAAACACCATATATTTT; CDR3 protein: CASSLRVADSGNTIYF
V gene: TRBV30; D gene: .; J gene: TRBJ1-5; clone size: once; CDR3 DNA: TGTGCCTGGAGTTTGGTGGGGGGGAACCAGCCCCAGCATTTT; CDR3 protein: CAWSLVGGNQPQHF
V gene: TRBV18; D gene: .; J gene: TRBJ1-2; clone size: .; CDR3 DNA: TGTGCCAGCTCACGAGACAGCGCTCACTATGGCTACACCTTC; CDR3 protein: CASSRDSAHYGYTF
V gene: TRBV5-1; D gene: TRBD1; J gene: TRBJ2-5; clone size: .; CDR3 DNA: TGCGCCAGCACCCGACGGGGGACAGGACAAGAGACCCAGTACTTC; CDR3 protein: CASTRRGTGQETQYF
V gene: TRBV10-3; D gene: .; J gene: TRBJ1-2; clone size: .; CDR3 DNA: TGTGCCATCAGCCCCGGCGGGGCTAACTATGGCTACACCTTC; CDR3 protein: CAISPGGANYGYTF
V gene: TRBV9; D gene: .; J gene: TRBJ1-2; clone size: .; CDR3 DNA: TGTGCCAGCAGCTCCCGGCCCGGGGATGGCTACACCTTC; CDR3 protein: CASSSRPGDGYTF
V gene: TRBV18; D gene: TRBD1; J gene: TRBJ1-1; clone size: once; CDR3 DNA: TGTGCCAGCTCTCTACAGGGGGGGAACACTGAAGCTTTCTTT; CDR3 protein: CASSLQGGNTEAFF
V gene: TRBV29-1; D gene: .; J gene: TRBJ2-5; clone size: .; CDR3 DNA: TGCAGCGTTGCGGAGGGGGAGACCCAGTACTTC; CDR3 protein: CSVAEGETQYF
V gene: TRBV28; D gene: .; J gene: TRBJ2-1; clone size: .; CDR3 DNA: TGTGCCAGCAGTTTGCAGCCGTTTGGCGACAATGAGCAGTTCTTC; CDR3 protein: CASSLQPFGDNEQFF
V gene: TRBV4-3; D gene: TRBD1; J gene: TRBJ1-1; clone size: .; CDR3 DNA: TGCGCCAGCAGCCGGGAAGGCGGACAGGGGGGCACTGAAGCTTTCTTT; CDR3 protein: CASSREGGQGGTEAFF
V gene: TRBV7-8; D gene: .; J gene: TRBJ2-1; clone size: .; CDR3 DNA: TGTGCCAGCACTGCGGGCCAGGCTTACAATGAGCAGTTCTTC; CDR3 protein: CASTAGQAYNEQFF
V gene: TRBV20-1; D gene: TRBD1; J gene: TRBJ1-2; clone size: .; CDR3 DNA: TGCAGTGCCACGACAGGGTTAGGCTACACCTTC; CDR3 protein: CSATTGLGYTF
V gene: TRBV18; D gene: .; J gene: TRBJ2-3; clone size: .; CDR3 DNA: TGTGCCAGCTCACCATGGAGCGGACTCAGCACAGATACGCAGTATTTT; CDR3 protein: CASSPWSGLSTDTQYF
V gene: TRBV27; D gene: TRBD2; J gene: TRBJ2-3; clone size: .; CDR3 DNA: TGTGCCAGCAGAACCACGGGGACAGGACTAGCGGGAGAGACAGATACGCAGTATTTT; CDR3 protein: CASRTTGTGLAGETDTQYF
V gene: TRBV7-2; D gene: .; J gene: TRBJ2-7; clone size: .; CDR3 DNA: TGTGCCAGCAGCACGCAAAGTTCCTACGAGCAGTACTTC; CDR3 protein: CASSTQSSYEQYF
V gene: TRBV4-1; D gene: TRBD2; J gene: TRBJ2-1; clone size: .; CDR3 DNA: TGCGCCAGCAGCCCCTCTAGGGGAGCGGGAGGTTCCTACAATGAGCAGTTCTTC; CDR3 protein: CASSPSRGAGGSYNEQFF
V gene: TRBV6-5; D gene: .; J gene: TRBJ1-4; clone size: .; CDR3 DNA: TGTGCCAGCAGCTCGGGGGCGAAGGGTAATGAAAAACTGTTTTTT; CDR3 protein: CASSSGAKGNEKLFF
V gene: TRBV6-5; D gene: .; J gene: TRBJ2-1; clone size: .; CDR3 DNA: TGTGCCAGCAGTTACGCGTCCGGGGGAAGCAGGTTCTTC; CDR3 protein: CASSYASGGSRFF
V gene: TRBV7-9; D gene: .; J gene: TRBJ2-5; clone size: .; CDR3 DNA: TGTGCCAGCAGCTCCGGACGAGGCAGCGAGACCCAGTACTTC; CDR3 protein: CASSSGRGSETQYF
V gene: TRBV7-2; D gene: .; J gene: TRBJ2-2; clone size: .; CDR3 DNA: TGTGCCAGCAGCTTTTCTAACACCGGGGAGCTGTTTTTT; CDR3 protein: CASSFSNTGELFF
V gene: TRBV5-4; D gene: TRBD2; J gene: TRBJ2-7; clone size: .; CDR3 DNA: TGTGCCAGCAGCCGGGAAGGACTAGCGGCCTACGAGCAGTACTTC; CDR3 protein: CASSREGLAAYEQYF
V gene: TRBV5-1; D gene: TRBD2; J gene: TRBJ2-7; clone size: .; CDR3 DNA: TGCGCCAGCAGCTCGATTCCGGGACTAGCGTCCTTCTCCTACGAGCAGTACTTC; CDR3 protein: CASSSIPGLASFSYEQYF
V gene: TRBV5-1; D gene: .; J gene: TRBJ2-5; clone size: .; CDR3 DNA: TGCGCCAGCAGCTTGGGGGGAGAGGGCCAAGAGACCCAGTACTTC; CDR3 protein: CASSLGGEGQETQYF